This T cell receptor beta chain was sequenced during a study of control samples from healthy donors and cancer patients. CDR1 LNHNV and CDR2 YYDKDF come from the germline V gene (reference sequence). V was cut by 3 bases and J by 7 bases, with 7 bases left in between. The CDR3 covers 12 residues. Produced via immunoSEQ multiplex PCR; TCRdb's table is partial and in-frame only. The sample shows about 85,000 clones, about 89% of them seen only once. The chain couples TRBV15 to TRBJ2-4; D is unclear. Sequencing was done on a sample of blood. The TCR comes from a woman aged 55-70 years in good health. CDR3 bases: TGTGCCACCAGCAGCCTGCTCAACATTCAGTACTTC. This translates into CATSSLLNIQYF.